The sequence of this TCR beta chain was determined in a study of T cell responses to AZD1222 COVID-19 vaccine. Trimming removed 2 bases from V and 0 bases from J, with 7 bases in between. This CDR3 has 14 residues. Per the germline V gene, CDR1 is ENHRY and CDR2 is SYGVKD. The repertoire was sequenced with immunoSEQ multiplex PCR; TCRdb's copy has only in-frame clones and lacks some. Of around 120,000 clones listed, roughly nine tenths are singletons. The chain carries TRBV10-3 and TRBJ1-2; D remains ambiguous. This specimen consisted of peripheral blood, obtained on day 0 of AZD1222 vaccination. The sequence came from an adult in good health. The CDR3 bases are TGTGCCATCAGTGAGGGCCAGGCTAACTATGGCTACACCTTC. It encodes CAISEGQANYGYTF.